These T cell receptor beta chains were read from a single sample in a study of T cells in Graves' hyperthyroidism and ophthalmopathy. A single record per CDR3 protein comes from TCRdb applying MiXCR to the multiplex PCR reads. This table holds 560,000 or so distinct CDR3 sequences, roughly 46% found once. The sequenced sample was peripheral blood or thyroid tissue (not recorded which). Receptor source: a woman aged 18-35 years with Graves' hyperthyroidism. The conserved cysteine and the conserved F or W are not part of the CDR3 here. Clone size is stated in some rows and not others, as once, few, many or a class when expanded.

many TRBV6-4 ASKGYYGYT
- TRBV20-1 SAREGGGYTEAF
- TRBV2 ATDRAYEQY
many TRBV9 ASSSEGAREKLF
few TRBV20-1 SASSGSIETQY
- TRBV5-6 ASSKQGRRNQPQH
many TRBV7-6 ASSARVDRTEAF
- TRBV25-1 ASSSPPMGEAQY
many TRBV6-6 ASRQLTSAETQY
- TRBV7-2 ASSFGQPNTEAF
- TRBV5-1 ASSLTGSGLVYEQY
- TRBV25-1 ASSQDSQGATEAF
many TRBV20-1 SALQGKTDGYT
- TRBV14 ASSPRGFTGELF